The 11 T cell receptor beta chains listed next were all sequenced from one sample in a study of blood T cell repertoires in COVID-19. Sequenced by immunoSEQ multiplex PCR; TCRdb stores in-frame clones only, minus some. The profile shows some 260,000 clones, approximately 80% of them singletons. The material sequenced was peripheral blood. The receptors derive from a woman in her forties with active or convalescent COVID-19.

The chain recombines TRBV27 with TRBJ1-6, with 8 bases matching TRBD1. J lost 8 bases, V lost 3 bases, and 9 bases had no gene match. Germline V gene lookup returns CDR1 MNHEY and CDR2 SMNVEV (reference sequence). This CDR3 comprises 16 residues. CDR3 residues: CASSLARQGWHSPLHF. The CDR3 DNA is TGTGCCAGCAGTTTGGCCCGACAGGGGTGGCATTCACCCCTCCACTTT.

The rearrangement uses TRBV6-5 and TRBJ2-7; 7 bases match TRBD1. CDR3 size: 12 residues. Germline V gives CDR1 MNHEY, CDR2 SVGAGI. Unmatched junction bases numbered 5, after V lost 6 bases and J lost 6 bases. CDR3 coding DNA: TGTGCCAGCAGGGGGACAGTAGGCGAGCAGTACGTC. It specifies CASRGTVGEQYV.

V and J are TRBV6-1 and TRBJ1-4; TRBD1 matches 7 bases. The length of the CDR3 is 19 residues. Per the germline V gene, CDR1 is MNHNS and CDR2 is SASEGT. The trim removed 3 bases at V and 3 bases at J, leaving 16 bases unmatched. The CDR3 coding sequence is TGTGCCAGCAGTGAGGGGCGAATAAGGGGGCGCGGGGCTAATGAAAAACTGTTTTTT. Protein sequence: CASSEGRIRGRGANEKLFF.

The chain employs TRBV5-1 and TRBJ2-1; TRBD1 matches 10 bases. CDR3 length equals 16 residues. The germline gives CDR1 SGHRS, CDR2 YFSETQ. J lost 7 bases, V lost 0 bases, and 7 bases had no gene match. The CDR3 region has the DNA TGCGCCAGCAGCTTGGCCGGGACAGGGGTTAGGAATGAGCAGTTCTTC. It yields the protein CASSLAGTGVRNEQFF.

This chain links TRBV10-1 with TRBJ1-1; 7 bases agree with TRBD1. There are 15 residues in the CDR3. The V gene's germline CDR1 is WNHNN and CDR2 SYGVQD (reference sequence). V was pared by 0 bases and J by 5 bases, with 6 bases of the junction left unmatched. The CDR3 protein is CASSESGRGWTEAFF. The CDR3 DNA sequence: TGCGCCAGCAGTGAGTCGGGCAGGGGGTGGACTGAAGCTTTCTTT.

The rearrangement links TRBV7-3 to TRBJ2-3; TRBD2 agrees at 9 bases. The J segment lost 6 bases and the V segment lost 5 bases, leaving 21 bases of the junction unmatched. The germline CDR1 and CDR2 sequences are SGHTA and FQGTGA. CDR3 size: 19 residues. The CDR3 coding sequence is TGTGCCAGCAGCCCCCAGGCGGGGGGGATGATTTTAAATGGGGATACGCAGTATTTT. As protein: CASSPQAGGMILNGDTQYF.

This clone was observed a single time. CDR3 DNA sequence: TGCGCCAGCAGCTATGGACAGTCTGGGGCCAACGTCCTGACTTTC. Its protein is CASSYGQSGANVLTF. The rearrangement joins TRBV5-1 to TRBJ2-6, with TRBD1 as a possible D gene (6 bases). The CDR3 is 15 residues long. V gave up 3 bases and J gave up 1 base, with 8 bases separating them. Germline CDR1 reads SGHRS; CDR2 reads YFSETQ.

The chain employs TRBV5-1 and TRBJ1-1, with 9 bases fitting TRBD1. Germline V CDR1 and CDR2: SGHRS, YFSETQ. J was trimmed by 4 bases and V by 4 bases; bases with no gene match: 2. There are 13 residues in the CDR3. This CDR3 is CASSVGQGTEAFF. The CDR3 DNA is TGCGCCAGCAGCGTGGGACAGGGCACTGAAGCTTTCTTT.

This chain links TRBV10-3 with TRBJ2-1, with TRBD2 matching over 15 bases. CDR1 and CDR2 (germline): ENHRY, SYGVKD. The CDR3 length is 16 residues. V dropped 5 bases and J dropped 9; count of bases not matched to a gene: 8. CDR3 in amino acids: CAISWTSGGANPEQFF. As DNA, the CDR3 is TGTGCCATCAGTTGGACTAGCGGGGGGGCCAACCCTGAGCAGTTCTTC.

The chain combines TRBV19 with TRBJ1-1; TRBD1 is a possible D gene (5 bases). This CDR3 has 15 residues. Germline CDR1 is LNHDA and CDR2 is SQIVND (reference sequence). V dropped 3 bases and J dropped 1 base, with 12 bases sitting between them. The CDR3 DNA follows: TGTGCCAGTAGTATCCCCGCAGGGCCGAACACTGAAGCTTTCTTT. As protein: CASSIPAGPNTEAFF.

In DNA, the CDR3 is TGCAGTGTAGACAGAGACGGCTACACCTTC. This translates into CSVDRDGYTF. The rearrangement links TRBV20-1 to TRBJ1-2; D might be TRBD1 (5 bases). The CDR3 spans 10 residues. The V gene lost 7 bases and the J gene lost 8 bases, with 11 bases spanning the gap. Germline V gene lookup returns CDR1 DFQATT and CDR2 SNEGSKA (reference sequence).